The rows below give T cell receptor beta chains drawn from one sample of a study of Graves' ophthalmopathy and Graves' hyperthyroidism. TCRdb re-called the multiplex PCR reads with MiXCR, one entry per CDR3 protein. The data show 300,000 to 400,000 distinct CDR3 sequences, with roughly 15% seen just once and roughly an eighth held by the top ten. The material sequenced was peripheral blood. The receptors come from an adult man with Graves' ophthalmopathy. CDR3s include the opening cysteine and the closing phenylalanine or tryptophan. D genes are given only for firm matches. A row's size may be missing; if present it is once, few, many or a size class.

>TRBV7-2|NA|many|TRBJ2-7
CASSLGGSTLYEQYF
TGTGCCAGCAGCTTAGGGGGCAGCACTCTATACGAGCAGTACTTC
>TRBV7-2|TRBD1|many|TRBJ2-5
CASSFPRHDQGQQETQYF
TGTGCCAGCAGCTTTCCCCGACACGATCAGGGACAGCAAGAGACCCAGTACTTC
>TRBV6-1|NA|many|TRBJ1-1
CASSKTGTNAEAFF
TGTGCCAGCAGTAAAACCGGGACAAACGCTGAAGCTTTCTTT
>TRBV6-5|NA|many|TRBJ1-1
CASSSPGDPRGTEAFF
TGTGCCAGCAGTTCGCCCGGGGACCCCAGGGGAACTGAAGCTTTCTTT
>TRBV5-1|TRBD2|many|TRBJ2-2
CASSSSGRNTGELFF
TGCGCCAGCAGTTCTAGCGGGAGGAACACCGGGGAGCTGTTTTTT
>TRBV9|NA|many|TRBJ1-1
CASSTRSATNMNTEAFF
TGTGCCAGCAGCACGAGGTCGGCAACTAACATGAACACTGAAGCTTTCTTT
>TRBV11-1|NA|many|TRBJ2-5
CASSFRQQEAQYF
TGTGCCAGCAGCTTCCGTCAGCAAGAGGCCCAGTACTTC
>TRBV11-1|TRBD1|many|TRBJ1-1
CASSSGQGSEGSAEAFF
TGTGCCAGCAGCTCCGGACAGGGGTCCGAGGGTTCGGCTGAAGCTTTCTTT
>TRBV3-1|TRBD2|many|TRBJ2-5
CASSLGEGANQETQYF
TGTGCCAGCAGCCTCGGGGAGGGAGCCAACCAAGAGACCCAGTACTTC
>TRBV19|NA|once|TRBJ2-2
CASSTQGRTGELFF
TGTGCCAGTAGTACACAGGGTCGCACCGGGGAGCTGTTTTTT
>TRBV3-1|TRBD2|many|TRBJ2-7
CASSQELAGFYEQYF
TGTGCCAGCAGTCAAGAACTAGCGGGGTTCTACGAGCAGTACTTC
>TRBV6-5|TRBD1|many|TRBJ1-1
CASIRDRGNTEAFF
TGTGCCAGCATCCGGGACAGGGGCAACACTGAAGCTTTCTTT
>TRBV29-1|TRBD1|few|TRBJ2-7
CSAGTGDLNEQYF
TGCAGCGCCGGGACAGGGGATCTCAACGAGCAGTACTTC
>TRBV13|TRBD1|many|TRBJ1-6
CASSFQGVNSPLHF
TGTGCCAGCAGCTTTCAGGGGGTCAATTCACCCCTCCACTTT
>TRBV27|NA|once|TRBJ2-7
CASRDRQAYEQYF
TGTGCCAGCAGAGATAGACAGGCCTACGAGCAGTACTTC
>TRBV18|TRBD1|many|TRBJ1-3
CASSPRQGSGNTIYF
TGTGCCAGCTCACCAAGACAGGGATCAGGAAACACCATATATTTT
>TRBV6-5|NA|many|TRBJ1-2
CASSYGLLGYGYTF
TGTGCCAGCAGTTACGGTCTCCTAGGCTATGGCTACACCTTC
>TRBV5-1|TRBD1|many|TRBJ1-2
CASSLTGGANYGYTF
TGCGCCAGCAGCTTGACAGGGGGAGCTAACTATGGCTACACCTTC
>TRBV11-2|TRBD2|many|TRBJ2-5
CASSPWGRGETQYF
TGTGCCAGCAGCCCATGGGGGAGGGGAGAGACCCAGTACTTC
>TRBV11-2|TRBD2|many|TRBJ2-4
CASSEPRGGAKNIQYF
TGTGCCAGCAGCGAGCCCCGCGGGGGTGCCAAAAACATTCAGTACTTC
>TRBV28|TRBD2|many|TRBJ2-5
CASSSLDVPGLAGGAETQYF
TGTGCCAGCAGTTCACTTGACGTACCGGGACTAGCGGGGGGCGCTGAGACCCAGTACTTC
>TRBV7-2|NA|many|TRBJ1-1
CASSLAVHPFAFF
TGTGCCAGCAGCTTAGCGGTACATCCGTTTGCTTTCTTT
>TRBV5-1|NA|NA|TRBJ1-1
CASSLAGGPQAFF
TGCGCCAGCAGCTTGGCCGGCGGTCCCCAAGCTTTCTTT
>TRBV19|TRBD1|many|TRBJ1-1
CASSVGGFLIAEAFF
TGTGCCAGTAGTGTAGGGGGCTTTCTGATCGCTGAAGCTTTCTTT
>TRBV20-1|NA|many|TRBJ2-2
CSASRTGELFF
TGCAGTGCTAGCCGCACCGGGGAGCTGTTTTTT
>TRBV20-1|TRBD1|many|TRBJ2-7
CSALQGARIYEQYF
TGCAGTGCTCTACAGGGGGCGAGAATCTACGAGCAGTACTTC
>TRBV6-1|NA|NA|TRBJ2-5
CASLEWKETQYF
TGTGCCTCCCTTGAGTGGAAGGAGACCCAGTACTTC
>TRBV3-1|TRBD2|many|TRBJ2-7
CASSRTSGRDEQYF
TGTGCCAGCAGCCGGACTAGCGGGAGAGACGAGCAGTACTTC
>TRBV2|NA|many|TRBJ2-7
CASSPNYEQYF
TGTGCCAGCAGCCCCAATTACGAGCAGTACTTC
>TRBV19|NA|many|TRBJ2-7
CASTPPSPTGYEQYF
TGTGCCAGTACCCCCCCTAGTCCAACTGGATACGAGCAGTACTTC
>TRBV11-2|NA|many|TRBJ1-6
CASSFYRETNSPLHF
TGTGCCAGCAGCTTCTACCGGGAAACCAATTCACCCCTCCACTTT
>TRBV11-2|NA|many|TRBJ2-5
CASSLEFGLSNSQYF
TGTGCCAGCAGCTTAGAATTCGGCCTAAGTAACTCCCAGTACTTC
>TRBV20-1|NA|many|TRBJ2-5
CSAPERGSLGTQYF
TGCAGTGCCCCAGAAAGGGGGTCCCTTGGGACCCAGTACTTC
>TRBV12-3/TRBV12-4|NA|many|TRBJ2-2
CASSLQLAINTGELFF
TGTGCCAGCAGTTTACAACTAGCTATTAACACCGGGGAGCTGTTTTTT
>TRBV9|NA|many|TRBJ2-2
CASSETVHTGELFF
TGTGCCAGCAGCGAGACAGTACACACCGGGGAGCTGTTTTTT
>TRBV12-3/TRBV12-4|NA|many|TRBJ2-7
CASSPPSGYEQYF
TGTGCCAGCAGCCCACCCTCTGGCTACGAGCAGTACTTC
>TRBV19|NA|many|TRBJ1-5
CASSIFSLNQPQHF
TGTGCCAGTAGTATCTTCTCCCTCAATCAGCCCCAGCATTTT
>TRBV6-2/TRBV6-3|TRBD1|NA|TRBJ2-7
CAINSGTDPYEQYF
TGTGCCATCAATTCCGGGACAGACCCCTACGAGCAGTACTTC
>TRBV12-3/TRBV12-4|TRBD2|NA|TRBJ2-5
CASSQTSGTETQYF
TGTGCCAGCAGTCAGACTAGCGGGACGGAGACCCAGTACTTC
>TRBV6-5|NA|few|TRBJ1-5
CASSYSLDSAQPQHF
TGTGCCAGCAGTTACTCGCTCGACAGTGCCCAGCCCCAGCATTTT
>TRBV28|NA|many|TRBJ2-7
CASDKAVGLYEQYF
TGTGCCAGCGACAAGGCTGTGGGGCTTTACGAGCAGTACTTC
>TRBV29-1|TRBD1|NA|TRBJ2-2
CSVKGAVTGELFF
TGCAGCGTTAAGGGGGCGGTCACCGGGGAGCTGTTTTTT
>TRBV15|NA|many|TRBJ2-1
CATSGTYRSSYNEQFF
TGTGCCACCAGCGGTACCTACAGGTCCTCCTACAATGAGCAGTTCTTC
>TRBV6-1|TRBD2|many|TRBJ2-7
CASSQQSGGSYEQYF
TGTGCCAGCAGTCAACAATCGGGAGGGTCCTACGAGCAGTACTTC
>TRBV28|NA|many|TRBJ2-7
CASSSHVVERDYEQYF
TGTGCCAGCAGTTCTCATGTAGTGGAGAGGGATTACGAGCAGTACTTC
>TRBV28|NA|many|TRBJ2-1
CASSGDSAYNEQFF
TGTGCCAGCAGTGGTGACAGTGCTTACAATGAGCAGTTCTTC
>TRBV4-1|TRBD2|many|TRBJ2-7
CASSQGIGGVGEQYF
TGCGCCAGCAGCCAAGGAATTGGGGGGGTTGGCGAGCAGTACTTC
>TRBV27|TRBD2|many|TRBJ2-7
CASSWSGLAGPSYEQYF
TGTGCCAGCAGTTGGTCAGGACTAGCGGGACCTTCCTACGAGCAGTACTTC
>TRBV3-1|TRBD1|many|TRBJ1-1
CASSQGQGAAF
TGTGCCAGCAGCCAGGGACAGGGAGCAGCCTTT
>TRBV6-1|NA|NA|TRBJ1-1
CASHTGLRTEAFF
TGTGCCAGCCACACGGGGCTGAGGACTGAAGCTTTCTTT
>TRBV6-2/TRBV6-3|TRBD1|many|TRBJ2-2
CASSWPRQGNTGELFF
TGTGCCAGCAGTTGGCCTAGACAGGGAAATACCGGGGAGCTGTTTTTT
>TRBV7-3|NA|few|TRBJ1-1
CASSLMLQGVSEACF
TGTGCCAGCAGCTTAATGCTACAGGGTGTCTCTGAAGCTTGCTTT
>TRBV12-3/TRBV12-4|TRBD1|many|TRBJ2-7
CASSHQRQGNYEQYF
TGTGCCAGCAGCCACCAAAGACAGGGGAACTACGAGCAGTACTTC
>TRBV6-1|TRBD1|few|TRBJ1-5
CASSVAGTGGNQPQHF
TGTGCCAGCAGTGTTGCCGGGACAGGGGGCAATCAGCCCCAGCATTTT
>TRBV7-8|TRBD1|many|TRBJ2-7
CASSRSQGAGYEQYF
TGTGCCAGCAGCCGAAGTCAGGGGGCGGGGTACGAGCAGTACTTC
>TRBV7-8|NA|many|TRBJ2-7
CASSSPTLGSDEQYF
TGTGCCAGCAGCTCCCCAACTTTGGGTAGCGACGAGCAGTACTTC
>TRBV5-1|NA|many|TRBJ2-7
CASSLEGGRTYEQYF
TGCGCCAGCAGCTTGGAGGGGGGGCGGACCTACGAGCAGTACTTC
>TRBV24-1|NA|many|TRBJ1-5
CATSGGVGSNQPQHF
TGTGCCACCAGTGGAGGGGTGGGAAGCAATCAGCCCCAGCATTTT
>TRBV20-1|TRBD2|NA|TRBJ2-7
CSAPGGLAGGHEQYF
TGCAGTGCGCCCGGAGGACTAGCGGGAGGCCACGAGCAGTACTTC